The 6 T cell receptor beta chains below were found in one sample sequenced in a study of blood T cell repertoires in COVID-19. TCRdb keeps only in-frame clones here, not all; method: immunoSEQ multiplex PCR. The profile shows fewer than 350,000 clones, around nine tenths of them singletons. Material for sequencing was PBMCs or T cells enriched from blood (not recorded which). The source is a middle-aged woman who had recovered from COVID-19.

The chain joins TRBV28 to TRBJ1-5, with TRBD1 matching 8 bases. Germline V gene sequence: CDR1 MDHEN, CDR2 SYDVKM. Germline trimming cut 6 bases from V and 2 bases from J; bases unmatched to any gene: 6. The CDR3 runs to 15 residues. CDR3: CASSRTGSRNQPQHF. The CDR3 DNA reads TGTGCCAGCAGCCGGACAGGGAGTCGCAATCAGCCCCAGCATTTT.

This clone was counted only a few times. The V and J genes are TRBV2 and TRBJ1-6; TRBD1 aligns across 8 bases. J gave up 6 bases and V 3 bases, and 4 bases lay outside the gene matches. Germline CDR1 reads SNHLY; CDR2 reads FYNNEI. CDR3 length: 15 amino acids. CDR3 DNA: TGTGCCAGCAGTGATCGGACAGGGACTAATTCACCCCTCCACTTT. This gives the protein CASSDRTGTNSPLHF.

This rearrangement joins TRBV7-2 to TRBJ2-7; TRBD2 agrees at 12 bases. The CDR3 covers 16 residues. The germline V gene has CDR1 SGHTA and CDR2 FQGNSA. The ends lost 4 bases at V and 5 bases at J; junction bases unmatched: 9. This CDR3 is CASSSQLAGGLDEQYF. Written as DNA, the CDR3 is TGTGCCAGCAGCTCCCAACTAGCGGGAGGTCTAGACGAGCAGTACTTC.

This chain links TRBV14 with TRBJ2-1, with 7 bases fitting TRBD2. The CDR3 totals 14 residues. Germline CDR1 is SGHDN and CDR2 is FVKESK. Trimming removed 4 bases from V and 4 bases from J; junction bases left unmatched: 4. The chain's CDR3 is CASSRAGLYNEQFF. As DNA, the CDR3 is TGTGCCAGCAGCCGGGCGGGACTATACAATGAGCAGTTCTTC.

This clone has ten or more counts. The V and J genes are TRBV7-9 and TRBJ1-2; 8 bases are a match to TRBD1. This CDR3 contains 14 residues. V lost 5 bases, J lost 8 bases, and 10 bases stayed unmatched. From germline, CDR1 is SEHNR and CDR2 FQNEAQ (reference sequence). The CDR3 nucleotides read TGTGCCAGCAGCCCTGGACAGGGAACAAGAGGCTACACCTTC. Its protein product is CASSPGQGTRGYTF.

This clone has only one observation. V usage is TRBV28 and J usage is TRBJ2-7; weak D call: TRBD2 (5 bases). The V and J ends lost 6 bases and 3 bases respectively, with 18 bases between them. Germline lookup yields CDR1 MDHEN and CDR2 SYDVKM. This CDR3 is 15 amino acids long. The CDR3 is CASRTSGGPYYEQYF. The CDR3 nucleotides read TGTGCCAGCAGGACCAGCGGAGGCCCCTACTACGAGCAGTACTTC.